The next 28 T cell receptor beta chains were all read from a single sample in a study of identical twins. TCRdb processed the 5' RACE reads anew with MiXCR; each CDR3 protein has one entry. The sample carries roughly 690,000 distinct CDR3 sequences, 21% recorded once. The data were also submitted as part of a second study, on T cells expressing NK-cell markers.

The sequenced sample was PBMCs. The source is a woman between 18 and 30 years old in good health.

This clonotype was found a few times. CDR3 nucleotides: TGCGCCAGCAGCCTGGTTGGGGGCATAAACGAGCAGTACTTC. Protein sequence: CASSLVGGINEQYF. V is TRBV5-1 and J is TRBJ2-7; perhaps TRBD1 as D (6 bases). The CDR3 has 14 amino acids. The ends were cut back, 4 bases at V and 5 bases at J, with 16 bases in the middle. Germline loops: CDR1 SGHRS, CDR2 YFSETQ.

V usage is TRBV20-1 and J usage is TRBJ2-1; 10 bases align to TRBD2. This CDR3 has 14 amino acids. The germline V gene has CDR1 DFQATT and CDR2 SNEGSKA (reference sequence). After removal of 6 bases from V and 6 bases from J, the junction contained 8 bases not matched to a gene. The CDR3 is CSAGRLAGGNEQFF. In DNA, the CDR3 is TGCAGTGCAGGACGACTAGCGGGCGGCAATGAGCAGTTCTTC.

This clonotype was picked up a small number of times. This sequence joins TRBV9 and TRBJ2-7; D is possibly TRBD1 (6 bases). Germline V gives CDR1 SGDLS, CDR2 YYNGEE. V was shortened by 0 bases and J by 2 bases, with 9 bases between the two germline ends. The CDR3 covers 14 residues. DNA for the CDR3: TGTGCCAGCAGCGTAGAGGGGACACCCTACGAGCAGTACTTC. Protein product: CASSVEGTPYEQYF.

The sample holds a few counts of this clonotype. The chain couples TRBV6-2 or TRBV6-3 to TRBJ2-5, with a possible D match to TRBD2 (7 bases). Trimming stripped 7 bases from V and 4 bases from J, with 13 bases between. This CDR3 contains 13 residues. Germline V gene sequence: CDR1 MNHEY, CDR2 SVGEGT. CDR3 amino acids: CASNRRGGETQYF. DNA for the CDR3: TGTGCCAGCAATCGGAGGGGGGGAGAGACCCAGTACTTC.

This clonotype came up a few times. The chain has TRBV3-1 and TRBJ2-2; D is perhaps TRBD2 (6 bases). V was cut by 4 bases and J by 2 bases, with 11 bases left in between. The CDR3 sequence is 15 residues long. CDR1 LGHDT and CDR2 YNNKEL come from the germline V gene (reference sequence). In nucleotides, the CDR3 is TGTGCCAGCAGCCTGGGGGGACTCAACACCGGGGAGCTGTTTTTT. Its protein is CASSLGGLNTGELFF.

This clonotype was counted once. This rearrangement joins TRBV12-3 or TRBV12-4 to TRBJ1-3; D gene unclear. Trimming shortened V by 6 bases and J by 0 bases, and 12 bases separated the two germline ends. This CDR3 has 15 amino acids. The CDR3 is CASREIQYSGNTIYF. CDR3 DNA: TGTGCCAGCAGGGAGATACAATACTCTGGAAACACCATATATTTT.

This clonotype was seen more than once but under ten times. The chain recombines TRBV10-3 with TRBJ2-1, with 16 bases fitting TRBD2. V was pared by 6 bases and J by 5 bases, with 1 base of the junction left unmatched. Germline CDR1 reads ENHRY; CDR2 reads SYGVKD. This CDR3 region has 15 residues. CDR3 protein: CAISGTSGRDNEQFF. CDR3 nucleotide sequence: TGTGCCATCAGCGGGACTAGCGGGAGGGACAATGAGCAGTTCTTC.

The rearrangement links TRBV29-1 to TRBJ2-1; 14 bases align to TRBD2. Germline V gene data show CDR1 as SQVTM and CDR2 as ANQGSEA. This CDR3 has 17 residues. Losses at the gene ends were 5 bases for V and 7 bases for J; bases not matched to a gene: 13. CDR3: CSVSGGLAGVGENEQFF. The CDR3 bases are TGCAGCGTTTCGGGGGGACTAGCGGGAGTAGGGGAGAATGAGCAGTTCTTC.

The chain joins TRBV10-3 to TRBJ2-1, with a possible D match to TRBD2 (8 bases). Germline V lookup: CDR1 ENHRY, CDR2 SYGVKD. This CDR3 region has 14 residues. The V and J ends lost 10 bases and 7 bases respectively, with 20 bases between them. CDR3 nucleotides: TGTGCCACGGCGGGGGGTCCAGGGGGAAATGAGCAGTTCTTC. This translates into CATAGGPGGNEQFF.

The V and J genes are TRBV10-3 and TRBJ1-1, with 12 nucleotides matching TRBD1. CDR1 is ENHRY, CDR2 SYGVKD, per germline. V lost 5 bases and J lost 11; bases outside the gene matches: 9. This CDR3 is 14 amino acids long. CDR3 nucleotides: TGTGCCATCAGTACCCCGGGACAGGGGGCTTTCGCTTTCTTT. It specifies CAISTPGQGAFAFF.

This chain joins TRBV5-1 and TRBJ1-2; D is undetermined. Germline values: CDR1 SGHRS, CDR2 YFSETQ. CDR3 length: 14 amino acids. V was cut by 0 bases and J by 3 bases, with 9 bases left in between. The CDR3 loop is CASSLGWQDYGYTF. The CDR3 DNA follows: TGCGCCAGCAGCTTGGGTTGGCAGGACTATGGCTACACCTTC.

This clonotype appeared once. This rearrangement joins TRBV7-9 to TRBJ2-1; 8 bases agree with TRBD2. The CDR3 is made up of 17 amino acids. V trimming: 5 bases; J trimming: 10 bases; junction bases outside the gene matches: 19. Germline CDR1 reads SEHNR; CDR2 reads FQNEAQ (reference sequence). The CDR3 DNA reads TGTGCCAGCAGCCAACCCGGGGGACTAGTTATTCTCCGGGAGCAGTTCTTC. This translates into CASSQPGGLVILREQFF.

The V call is TRBV7-2, the J call TRBJ2-1; tentative D call: TRBD2 (6 bases). CDR1 is SGHTA, CDR2 FQGNSA, per germline. There are 13 residues in the CDR3. V lost 0 bases and J 10 bases, leaving 10 bases between the germline ends. The CDR3 protein is CASSLAYREEQFF. The DNA for the CDR3 is TGTGCCAGCAGCTTAGCGTACCGGGAGGAGCAGTTCTTC.

The chain is built from TRBV27 and TRBJ2-3; TRBD2 is a possible D gene (5 bases). V was trimmed by 3 bases and J by 5 bases, leaving 18 bases between them. The CDR3 is 16 residues long. Germline loops: CDR1 MNHEY, CDR2 SMNVEV (reference sequence). The CDR3 DNA follows: TGTGCCAGCAGTTTTTCGGCGGGCTCACGAGGAGATACGCAGTATTTT. This gives the protein CASSFSAGSRGDTQYF.

V usage is TRBV18 and J usage is TRBJ2-7; D is uncertain. Germline loops: CDR1 KGHSH, CDR2 LQKENI. V shed 1 base and J shed 0 bases, with 7 bases lying between them. The CDR3 extends over 14 amino acids. CDR3 DNA: TGTGCCAGCTCACCACTTCCCATCTCCTACGAGCAGTACTTC. This gives the protein CASSPLPISYEQYF. The variable domain in full, completed from reference TRBV18 and TRBJ2-7, reads NAGVMQNPRHLVRRRGQEARLRCSPMKGHSHVYWYRQLPEEGLKFMVYLQKENIIDESGMPKERFSAEFPKEGPSILRIQQVVRGDSAAYFCASSPLPISYEQYFGPGTRLTVT.

V is TRBV7-2 and J is TRBJ2-3; possibly TRBD2 for D (6 bases). This CDR3 has 15 residues. The germline V gene has CDR1 SGHTA and CDR2 FQGNSA. V was pared by 5 bases and J by 1 base, with 13 bases between. The CDR3 loop reads CASSLRDSRTDTQYF. The CDR3, as DNA: TGTGCCAGCAGCCTCCGGGACTCACGCACAGATACGCAGTATTTT. Full variable domain (missing parts from reference TRBV7-2 and TRBJ2-3): GAGVSQSPSNKVTEKGKDVELRCDPISGHTALYWYRQSLGQGLEFLIYFQGNSAPDKSGLPSDRFSAERTGGSVSTLTIQRTQQEDSAVYLCASSLRDSRTDTQYFGPGTRLTVL.

The V gene is TRBV3-1, the J gene TRBJ2-2, with 7 bases aligning to TRBD2. CDR3 length: 15 residues. The V gene's germline CDR1 is LGHDT and CDR2 YNNKEL (reference sequence). V lost 0 bases, J lost 9 bases, and 7 bases stayed unmatched. The chain's CDR3 is CASSQESGGNRELFF. CDR3 in DNA: TGTGCCAGCAGCCAAGAGTCCGGGGGGAACAGGGAGCTGTTTTTT.

Concerning this clonotype: One end of the junction is discordant with germline, which a read error may explain. The J gene is TRBJ2-1, the V gene TRBV7-2; the match to TRBD2 covers 14 bases. Germline-derived CDR1 and CDR2 are SGHTA and FQGNSA. The CDR3 runs to 15 residues. The DNA of the CDR3 is TGTGCCAGCAGCCAAGACGGGACTAGCGGGAGTGGGACGATCTTC. Its protein is CASSQDGTSGSGTIF.

This clonotype was recorded at least ten times. The rearrangement uses TRBV29-1 and TRBJ1-6; 7 nucleotides match TRBD1. This CDR3 has 13 amino acids. Germline V gene lookup returns CDR1 SQVTM and CDR2 ANQGSEA. The J segment lost 4 bases and the V segment lost 4 bases, leaving 1 base of the junction unmatched. The CDR3 here is CSVGDRYNSPLHF. As DNA, the CDR3 is TGCAGCGTTGGGGACAGATATAATTCACCCCTCCACTTT.

The gene calls are TRBV15 and TRBJ2-1, with D hard to call. The CDR3 runs 14 residues. Germline CDR1 is LNHNV and CDR2 is YYDKDF (reference sequence). Trimming left V 3 bases short and J 9 bases short, with 15 bases between. The chain's CDR3 is CATSSPAAWSEQFF. The CDR3, as DNA: TGTGCCACCAGCAGCCCAGCCGCCTGGAGTGAGCAGTTCTTC.

This clonotype has only a few counts. The gene calls are TRBV10-3 and TRBJ2-5; weak D call: TRBD1 (5 bases). The CDR3 totals 12 residues. V lost 8 bases and J 5 bases, leaving 12 bases between the germline ends. Germline CDR1 and CDR2: ENHRY and SYGVKD. CDR3 in amino acids: CAIGQGGETQYF. CDR3 in DNA: TGTGCCATCGGGCAGGGTGGGGAGACCCAGTACTTC.

The chain joins TRBV20-1 to TRBJ2-1; D is unclear. This CDR3 is built from 14 residues. Trimming removed 4 bases from V and 6 bases from J, with 16 bases in between. The germline V gene encodes CDR1 DFQATT and CDR2 SNEGSKA (reference sequence). The CDR3: CSANEPLTLNEQFF. Here the CDR3 DNA reads TGCAGTGCTAATGAGCCGCTTACCCTCAATGAGCAGTTCTTC.

This clonotype has a handful of counts. The V gene is TRBV12-3 or TRBV12-4, the J gene TRBJ2-7; possibly TRBD1 for D (6 bases). The CDR3 extends over 13 amino acids. The V and J ends lost 1 base and 6 bases respectively, with 10 bases between them. CDR3 DNA: TGTGCCAGCAGTTTAGGGGGGCCCAGCGAGCAGTACTTC. It yields the protein CASSLGGPSEQYF.

This chain connects TRBV7-2 to TRBJ2-7; TRBD1 aligns across 9 bases. CDR1 and CDR2 (germline): SGHTA, FQGNSA. The CDR3 has 17 residues. V lost 0 bases and J lost 1; bases outside the gene matches: 7. The CDR3 bases are TGTGCCAGCAGCTTAGCGCTGGGACAGGGCTTATCCTACGAGCAGTACTTC. It yields the protein CASSLALGQGLSYEQYF.

This clonotype was seen a few times. The J gene is TRBJ2-7, the V gene TRBV9; 8 bases line up with TRBD2. CDR1 and CDR2 from the germline V gene are SGDLS and YYNGEE. The CDR3 has 16 residues. The ends lost 0 bases at V and 6 bases at J; junction bases unmatched: 11. CDR3 sequence (DNA): TGTGCCAGCAGCGTAGCTTCATCGGGAGGGCTTGGCGAGCAGTACTTC. Protein sequence: CASSVASSGGLGEQYF. The full variable domain, in which reference TRBV9 and TRBJ2-7 provide the parts outside the CDR3, is DSGVTQTPKHLITATGQRVTLRCSPRSGDLSVYWYQQSLDQGLQFLIQYYNGEERAKGNILERFSAQQFPDLHSELNLSSLELGDSALYFCASSVASSGGLGEQYFGPGTRLTVT.

This clonotype appeared a few times. CDR3 bases: TGTGCCAGCAGTTTGGCTAGCGCCCACAATGAGCAGTTCTTC. Translation: CASSLASAHNEQFF. The V gene is TRBV12-3 or TRBV12-4, the J gene TRBJ2-1; TRBD2 might be the D (6 bases). Trimming removed 3 bases from V and 5 bases from J, with 11 bases in between. The CDR3 loop spans 14 amino acids.

This clonotype was picked up a small number of times. The V call is TRBV6-5, the J call TRBJ2-3; D is unresolved. V lost 2 bases and J 1 base, leaving 13 bases between the germline ends. Germline V lookup: CDR1 MNHEY, CDR2 SVGAGI. There are 16 residues in the CDR3. For the CDR3, the DNA is TGTGCCAGCAGTTACCTCTCACACGGACGCACAGATACGCAGTATTTT. Amino acids: CASSYLSHGRTDTQYF.

This clonotype was observed at least ten times. The chain uses TRBV5-1 and TRBJ1-2; a possible D gene is TRBD1 (6 bases). CDR1 is SGHRS and CDR2 is YFSETQ in the germline V gene. The V and J ends lost 3 bases and 4 bases respectively, with 10 bases between them. This CDR3 is built from 13 residues. The CDR3 reads CASSSPGAYGYTF. CDR3 in DNA: TGCGCCAGCAGCTCCCCAGGGGCCTATGGCTACACCTTC.